This TCR beta chain was documented in a study of molecular identifiers for immune sequencing clone quantification. Concerning this clonotype: Its specificity is not known.

Sorted naive CD8 T cells, roughly 19,000 to 1,100,000, were sequenced from 10%, 30% or 50% RNA. Study outcomes and limitations: Under 1% of molecules in naive cells, but over 99% of effector molecules, belonged to clones above 20 RNA copies.

J gave up 0 bases and V 1 base, and 8 bases lay outside the gene matches. The CDR3 loop spans 18 amino acids. The germline V gene has CDR1 MNHEY and CDR2 SVGEGT. Listed TCR primers, together with previously described methods, were used for the bulk TCR libraries. TCRdb recomputed calls from the PCR reads with MiXCR, one row per CDR3 protein. Altogether under 600,000 distinct CDR3 sequences are present, about 25% being singletons, with the ten largest covering approximately 0.8%. This TCR was sampled from a human donor in good health. Some libraries in this study had Jurkat cell RNA spiked in. Material for sequencing was naive CD8+ T cells from blood, with Jurkat cell RNA spiked in. Subset indicated: FACS-sorted CD8+CD4-CCR7+CD45RA+ naive T cells. This chain uses TRBV6-2 or TRBV6-3 with TRBJ2-2, with TRBD2 identical over 7 bases. For the CDR3, the DNA is TGTGCCAGCAGTTACTACCCGGGACTATACGCGAACACCGGGGAGCTGTTTTTT. Residues: CASSYYPGLYANTGELFF.